Listed below are T cell receptor beta chains from one sample, sequenced in a study of human T cells and chemical hapten exposure. TCRdb reprocessed the RACE reads via MiXCR and lists one record per CDR3 protein. This table has approximately 72,000 distinct CDR3 sequences, 11% appearing once. This specimen consisted of whole blood, obtained in connection with sensitization to the hapten diphenylcyclopropenone (DPC). These TCRs come from a woman aged 45-59 years with alopecia areata. Some clones in this sample may be carry-over from other donors' samples. CDR3s include the opening cysteine and the closing phenylalanine or tryptophan. D genes are given only for firm matches. Clone size, where shown, is once, few, many, or a class for clones that have expanded.

V gene	clone size	D gene	J gene	CDR3 DNA	CDR3 protein
TRBV27	many	-	TRBJ2-5	TGTGCCAGCAGTTCGATAGGGGCGAGAGAGACCCAGTACTTC	CASSSIGARETQYF
TRBV20-1	-	TRBD2	TRBJ2-1	TGCAGTGCTAGACCGGGACTAAGCTACAATGAGCAGTTCTTC	CSARPGLSYNEQFF
TRBV28	-	-	TRBJ1-5	TGTGCCAGCAGTTACACAGGTAGAAGCAATCAGCCCCAGCATTTT	CASSYTGRSNQPQHF
TRBV18	many	-	TRBJ2-5	TGTGCCAGCTCACCACTAGGACAGCAAGAGACCCAGTACTTC	CASSPLGQQETQYF
TRBV20-1	few	-	TRBJ1-1	TGCAGTGCTAGGGCAGGGAGGGGGAGCCTCATGAACACTGAAGCTTTCTTT	CSARAGRGSLMNTEAFF
TRBV29-1	many	-	TRBJ2-1	TGCAGCGTCGGACAGTACTCCTACAATGAGCAGTTCTTC	CSVGQYSYNEQFF
TRBV4-2	many	TRBD1	TRBJ1-1	TGTGCCAGCAGCCAAAGACAGGGGGAAGCTTTCTTT	CASSQRQGEAFF
TRBV18	few	-	TRBJ1-5	TGTGCCAGCTCACCAACCAGAAATCAGCCCCAGCATTTT	CASSPTRNQPQHF
TRBV2	many	TRBD1	TRBJ1-2	TGTGCCAGCGCCACCGGAGGACAGGACGGCTACACCTTC	CASATGGQDGYTF
TRBV12-3/TRBV12-4	few	TRBD1	TRBJ2-1	TGTGCCAGCAGCAATACAGGGGGCTATAGCAGGCAGTTCTTC	CASSNTGGYSRQFF
TRBV18	few	TRBD2	TRBJ2-5	TGTGCCAGCTCACCGCCGGCACTAGCGAGAGAGACCCAGTACTTC	CASSPPALARETQYF
TRBV27	many	-	TRBJ2-1	TGTGCCAGCACCACTGTAGGACCTAATAGGGGCAATGAGCAGTTCTTC	CASTTVGPNRGNEQFF
TRBV21-1	many	-	TRBJ1-2	TGTGCCAGCAGCCCGACGGGGGCGGGGAACTATGGCTACACCTTC	CASSPTGAGNYGYTF
TRBV11-2	few	-	TRBJ2-5	TGTGCCAGCAGCTCACTTCGTAACGGGGGAGAGACCCAGTACTTC	CASSSLRNGGETQYF
TRBV18	many	-	TRBJ1-3	TGTGCCAGCTCATCGGGACGCTCTGGAAACACCATATATTTT	CASSSGRSGNTIYF
TRBV4-3	many	-	TRBJ1-1	TGCGCCAGCAGCCAAGACCGTTTTTCGGGTGCTGAAGCTTTCTTT	CASSQDRFSGAEAFF
TRBV2	-	TRBD1	TRBJ1-2	TGTGCCAGCCAGGACAGGGCGAGCAGACTGGGCAAGACCGATGGCTACACCTTC	CASQDRASRLGKTDGYTF
TRBV18	many	TRBD1	TRBJ1-1	TGTGCCAGCTCACAGGGACAGGGGAGCACTGAAGCTTTCTTT	CASSQGQGSTEAFF
TRBV5-1	-	-	TRBJ2-5	TGCGCCAGCAGCTTGGGACATGGAGAGACCCAGTACTTC	CASSLGHGETQYF
TRBV28	many	-	TRBJ2-7	TGTGCCAGCAGTTTACTGGAGTCGATAGACGAGCAGTACTTC	CASSLLESIDEQYF
TRBV28	-	-	TRBJ2-7	TGTGCCAGCAGTCCCCCGGGACGGCGGAACGAGCAGTACTTC	CASSPPGRRNEQYF
TRBV20-1	many	-	TRBJ1-1	TGCAGTGCTGGGGAGAACCCGAACACTGAAGCTTTCTTT	CSAGENPNTEAFF
TRBV13	-	-	TRBJ2-7	TGTGCCAGCAGCCCATCGGTGGGTAAGGATAGCTACGAGCAGTACTTC	CASSPSVGKDSYEQYF
TRBV12-2	-	-	TRBJ1-1	TGTGCAAGTCGCGGGGGGGCAGTGACCATGAACACTGAAGCTTTCTTT	CASRGGAVTMNTEAFF
TRBV28	many	-	TRBJ2-5	TGTGCCAGCAGTTTAGTGGCAGTCCAAGAGACCCAGTACTTC	CASSLVAVQETQYF
TRBV18	-	-	TRBJ2-1	TGTGCCAGCTCACCACCGTCGGCGTCAACACGGGAGCAGTTCTTC	CASSPPSASTREQFF
TRBV7-6	few	-	TRBJ2-3	TGTGCCAGCAGTTTAGCATTCCAAGGACGTCATCCCGCAGATACGCAGTATTTT	CASSLAFQGRHPADTQYF
TRBV5-8	-	-	TRBJ1-5	TGTGCCAGCAGGTCCCGGGGTCGAGGTCAGCCCCAGCATTTT	CASRSRGRGQPQHF
TRBV10-3	many	-	TRBJ1-5	TGTGCCATCGCAGAGGGGGGAACAGGGAATCAGCCCCAGCATTTT	CAIAEGGTGNQPQHF
TRBV5-4	few	-	TRBJ2-5	TGTGCCAGCAGCTCTAGTTACAGCCAAGAGACCCAGTACTTC	CASSSSYSQETQYF
TRBV12-3/TRBV12-4	few	-	TRBJ1-5	TGTGCCAGCAGTTTGAGACGGGACGATCAGCCCCAGCATTTT	CASSLRRDDQPQHF
TRBV2	many	-	TRBJ2-1	TGTGCCAGCAGCGCCCCCACAGGAGTGGGAGAGCAGTTCTTC	CASSAPTGVGEQFF
TRBV6-6	-	-	TRBJ2-3	TGTGCCAGCAGATTTACAGAGATTAGCACAGATACGCAGTATTTT	CASRFTEISTDTQYF
TRBV19	-	-	TRBJ2-6	TGTGCCAGTAGCCCACGGATGTCTGGGGCCAACGTCCTGACTTTC	CASSPRMSGANVLTF